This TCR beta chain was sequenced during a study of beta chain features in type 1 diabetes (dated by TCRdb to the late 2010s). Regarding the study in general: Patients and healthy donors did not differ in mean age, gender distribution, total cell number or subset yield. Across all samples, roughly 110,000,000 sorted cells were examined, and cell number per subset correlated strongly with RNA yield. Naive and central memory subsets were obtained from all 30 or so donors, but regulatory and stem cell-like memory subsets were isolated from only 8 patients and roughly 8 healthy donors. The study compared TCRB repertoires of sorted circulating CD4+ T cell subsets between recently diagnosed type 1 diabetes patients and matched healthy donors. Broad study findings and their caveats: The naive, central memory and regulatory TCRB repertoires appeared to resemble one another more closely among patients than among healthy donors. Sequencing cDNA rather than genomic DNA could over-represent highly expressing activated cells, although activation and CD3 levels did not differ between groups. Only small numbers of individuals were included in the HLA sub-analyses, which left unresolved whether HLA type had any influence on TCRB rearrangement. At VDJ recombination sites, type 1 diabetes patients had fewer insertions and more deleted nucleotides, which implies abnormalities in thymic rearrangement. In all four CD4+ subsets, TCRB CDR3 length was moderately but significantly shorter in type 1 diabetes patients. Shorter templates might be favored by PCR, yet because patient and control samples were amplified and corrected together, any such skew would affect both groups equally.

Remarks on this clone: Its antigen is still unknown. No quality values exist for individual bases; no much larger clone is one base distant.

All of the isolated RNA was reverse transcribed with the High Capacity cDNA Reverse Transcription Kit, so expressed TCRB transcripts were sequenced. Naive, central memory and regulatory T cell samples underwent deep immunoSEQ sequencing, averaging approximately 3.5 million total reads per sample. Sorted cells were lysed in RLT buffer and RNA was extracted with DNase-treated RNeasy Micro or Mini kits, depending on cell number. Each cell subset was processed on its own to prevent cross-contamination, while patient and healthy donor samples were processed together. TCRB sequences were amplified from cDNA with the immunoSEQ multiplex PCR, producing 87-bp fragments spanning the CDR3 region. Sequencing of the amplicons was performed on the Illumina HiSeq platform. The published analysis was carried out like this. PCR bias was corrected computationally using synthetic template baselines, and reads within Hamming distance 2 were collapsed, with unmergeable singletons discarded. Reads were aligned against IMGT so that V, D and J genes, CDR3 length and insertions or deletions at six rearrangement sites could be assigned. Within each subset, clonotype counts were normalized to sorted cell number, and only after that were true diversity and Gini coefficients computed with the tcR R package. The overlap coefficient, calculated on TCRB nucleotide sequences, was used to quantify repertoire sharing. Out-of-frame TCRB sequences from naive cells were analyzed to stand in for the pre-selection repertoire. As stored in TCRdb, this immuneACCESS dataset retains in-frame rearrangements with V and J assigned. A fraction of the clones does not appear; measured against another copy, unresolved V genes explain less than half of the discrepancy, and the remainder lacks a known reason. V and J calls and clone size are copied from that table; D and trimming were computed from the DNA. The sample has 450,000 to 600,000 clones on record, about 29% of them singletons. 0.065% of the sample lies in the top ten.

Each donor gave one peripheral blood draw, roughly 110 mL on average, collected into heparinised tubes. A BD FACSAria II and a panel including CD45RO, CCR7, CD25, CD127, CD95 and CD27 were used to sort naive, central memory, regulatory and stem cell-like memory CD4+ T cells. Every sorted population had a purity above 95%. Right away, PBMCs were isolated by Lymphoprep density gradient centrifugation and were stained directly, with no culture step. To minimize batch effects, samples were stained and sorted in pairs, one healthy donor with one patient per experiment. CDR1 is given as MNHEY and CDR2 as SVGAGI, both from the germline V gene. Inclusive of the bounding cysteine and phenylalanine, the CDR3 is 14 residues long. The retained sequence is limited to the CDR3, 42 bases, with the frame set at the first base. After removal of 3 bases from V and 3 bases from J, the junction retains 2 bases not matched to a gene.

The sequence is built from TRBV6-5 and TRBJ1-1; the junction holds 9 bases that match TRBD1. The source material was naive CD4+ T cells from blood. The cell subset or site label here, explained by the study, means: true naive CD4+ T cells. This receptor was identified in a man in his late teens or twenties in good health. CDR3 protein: CASSYWTGDTEAFF. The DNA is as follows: TGTGCCAGCAGTTATTGGACAGGGGACACTGAAGCTTTCTTT.